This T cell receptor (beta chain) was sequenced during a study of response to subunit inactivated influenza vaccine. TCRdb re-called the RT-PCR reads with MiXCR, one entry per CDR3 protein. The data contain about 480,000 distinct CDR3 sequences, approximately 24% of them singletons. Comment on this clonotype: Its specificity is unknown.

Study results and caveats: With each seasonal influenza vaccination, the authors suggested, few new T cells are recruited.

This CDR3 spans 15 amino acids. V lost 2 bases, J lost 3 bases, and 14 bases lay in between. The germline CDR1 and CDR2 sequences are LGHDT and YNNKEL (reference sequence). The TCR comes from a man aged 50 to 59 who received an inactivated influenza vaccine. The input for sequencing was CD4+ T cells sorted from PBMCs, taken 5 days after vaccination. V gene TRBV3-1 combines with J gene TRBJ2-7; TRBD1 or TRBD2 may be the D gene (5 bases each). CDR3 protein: CASSQPGRGGYEQYF. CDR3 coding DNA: TGTGCCAGCAGCCAACCGGGACGGGGCGGCTACGAGCAGTACTTC.